Listed below are T cell receptor beta chains from one sample, sequenced in a study of T cells after yellow fever vaccination. TCRdb re-called the 5' RACE reads with MiXCR, one entry per CDR3 protein. The sample has over 300,000 distinct CDR3 sequences; over 3.5% are singletons. Sample: PBMCs, taken 5 days after the yellow fever booster vaccination. The receptors stem from a man aged 18 to 35 who received the YFV17D yellow fever vaccine. Both conserved end residues are part of each CDR3. A D gene is named only where the DNA matches it firmly. The listing skips clone size in some rows; elsewhere it reads once, few, many or a size class.

j_call,d_call,clone_size,v_call,cdr3_nt,cdr3_aa
TRBJ2-5,.,few,TRBV4-2,TGTGCCAGCAGCCAAAGGGATTCGGAGACCCAGTACTTC,CASSQRDSETQYF
TRBJ2-6,.,few,TRBV18,TGTGCCAGCTCACCCGGCTCTGGGGCCAACGTCCTGACTTTC,CASSPGSGANVLTF
TRBJ1-1,.,.,TRBV7-2,TGTGCCAGCAGCCCCCGCGCTGAAGCTTTCTTT,CASSPRAEAFF
TRBJ2-2,TRBD1,.,TRBV2,TGTGCCAGCAGGGCGGACAGGGTCGCCGCTGTGACCGGGGAGCTGTTTTTT,CASRADRVAAVTGELFF
TRBJ2-5,TRBD2,many,TRBV11-2,TGTGCCAGCAGCCCCCTACTTTCACGACTAGCGGGGGGCCTCGAGGAGACCCAGTACTTC,CASSPLLSRLAGGLEETQYF
TRBJ2-1,TRBD1,few,TRBV25-1,TGTGCCAGCAGTGGGAGGGGACAGGGCAATGAGCAGTTCTTC,CASSGRGQGNEQFF
TRBJ2-1,TRBD2,many,TRBV7-3,TGTGCCAGCAGCTCCTCCCTGGGGGGGAGGGAGCAGTTCTTC,CASSSSLGGREQFF
TRBJ2-5,TRBD1,many,TRBV29-1,TGCAGCGTTAGGGGGACAGGGGAAGGAGAGACCCAGTACTTC,CSVRGTGEGETQYF
TRBJ2-6,.,few,TRBV7-3,TGTGCCAGCAGCTTAACGGGGGGGCCTGGGGCCAACGTCCTGACTTTC,CASSLTGGPGANVLTF
TRBJ2-2,.,many,TRBV7-7,TGTGCTAGCAGCGCCTCGTGGACCGGGGAGCTGTTTTTT,CASSASWTGELFF
TRBJ2-1,.,many,TRBV6-1,TGTGCCAGCAGTGAATGGCAGGGGAATATCAATGAGCAGTTCTTC,CASSEWQGNINEQFF
TRBJ1-5,.,.,TRBV25-1,TGTGCCAGCAGTGATACGGGAGACGCGGGGCAGCCCCAGCATTTT,CASSDTGDAGQPQHF
TRBJ2-2,.,.,TRBV15,TGTGCCACCAGCAGAGGGGGCCGGGGCAACACCGGGGAGCTGTTTTTT,CATSRGGRGNTGELFF
TRBJ2-2,.,many,TRBV4-1,TGCGCCAGCAGCCAAGAAGGGAACACCGGGGAGCTGTTTTTT,CASSQEGNTGELFF
TRBJ1-2,.,many,TRBV20-1,TGCAGTGCTAGAGTAAGGGCCTTCTATGGCTACACCTTC,CSARVRAFYGYTF
TRBJ1-2,TRBD1,few,TRBV6-1,TGTGCCAGCAGTGGAACCACAGGGGTAGAGCTTGGCTACACCTTC,CASSGTTGVELGYTF
TRBJ1-6,.,few,TRBV6-5,TGTGCCAGCAGGATTTCCGGGACGGGGAATTCACCCCTCCACTTT,CASRISGTGNSPLHF
TRBJ1-1,TRBD1,.,TRBV7-9,TGTGCCAGCAGCTTAGCCCAGGGGGCGCTTGCTGAAGCTTTCTTT,CASSLAQGALAEAFF
TRBJ2-5,TRBD1,.,TRBV7-3,TGTGCCAGCAGCCGATACCGGGACAGGGAAGAGACCCAGTACTTC,CASSRYRDREETQYF
TRBJ2-5,.,few,TRBV12-5,TGTGCTAGTGGTTCACCGACCCAGTACTTC,CASGSPTQYF
TRBJ2-5,TRBD2,many,TRBV7-8,TGTGCCAGCAGCTTATCTACGGGAGGGGAGACCCAGTACTTC,CASSLSTGGETQYF
TRBJ1-1,TRBD1,many,TRBV6-5,TGTGCCAGCATTCAAGGGGGCGGAACTGAAGCTTTCTTT,CASIQGGGTEAFF
TRBJ2-7,.,many,TRBV6-1,TGTGCCAGCAGTGAAGGGGACTCGAGCTCCTACGAGCAGTACTTC,CASSEGDSSSYEQYF
TRBJ1-1,TRBD1,.,TRBV5-1,TGCGCCAGCAGCTTCAGACAGGGTATGAACACTGAAGCTTTCTTT,CASSFRQGMNTEAFF
TRBJ2-2,.,few,TRBV19,TGTGCCAGTAGAGGCCTTCCTGGGGGCGGGAACACCGGGGAGCTGTTTTTT,CASRGLPGGGNTGELFF
TRBJ1-6,.,many,TRBV7-8,TGTGCCAGCAGCAACACAGGGAATTCACCCCTCCACTTT,CASSNTGNSPLHF
TRBJ2-1,.,few,TRBV3-1,TGTGCCAGCAGCCAAGGATTCTGGATAGCCAAAGGGTATGAGCAGTTCTTC,CASSQGFWIAKGYEQFF
TRBJ1-1,.,few,TRBV28,TGTGCCAGCACTCGGGGGGGGGACACTGAAGCTTTCTTT,CASTRGGDTEAFF